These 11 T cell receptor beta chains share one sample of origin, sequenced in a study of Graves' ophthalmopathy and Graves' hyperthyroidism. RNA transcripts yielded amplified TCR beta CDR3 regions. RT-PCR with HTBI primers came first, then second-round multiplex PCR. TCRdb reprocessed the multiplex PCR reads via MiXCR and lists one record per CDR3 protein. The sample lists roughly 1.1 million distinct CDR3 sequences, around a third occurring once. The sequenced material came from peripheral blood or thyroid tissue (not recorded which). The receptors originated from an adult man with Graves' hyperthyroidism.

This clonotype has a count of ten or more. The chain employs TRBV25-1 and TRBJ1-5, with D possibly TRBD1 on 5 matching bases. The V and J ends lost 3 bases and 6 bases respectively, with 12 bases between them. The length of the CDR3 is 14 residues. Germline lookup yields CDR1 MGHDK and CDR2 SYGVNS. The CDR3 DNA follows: TGTGCCAGCAGTGAGGTGGGGCCGGCTCAGCCCCAGCATTTT. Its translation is CASSEVGPAQPQHF. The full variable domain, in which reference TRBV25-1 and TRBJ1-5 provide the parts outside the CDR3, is EADIYQTPRYLVIGTGKKITLECSQTMGHDKMYWYQQDPGMELHLIHYSYGVNSTEKGDLSSESTVSRIRTEHFPLTLESARPSHTSQYLCASSEVGPAQPQHFGDGTRLSIL.

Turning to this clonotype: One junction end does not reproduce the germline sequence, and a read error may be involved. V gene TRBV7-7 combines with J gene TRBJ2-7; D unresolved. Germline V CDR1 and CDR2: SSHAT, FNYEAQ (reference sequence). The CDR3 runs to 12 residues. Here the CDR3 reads CTSRDIGYEQYF. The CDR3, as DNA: TGTACCAGCAGAGATATTGGCTACGAGCAGTACTTC.

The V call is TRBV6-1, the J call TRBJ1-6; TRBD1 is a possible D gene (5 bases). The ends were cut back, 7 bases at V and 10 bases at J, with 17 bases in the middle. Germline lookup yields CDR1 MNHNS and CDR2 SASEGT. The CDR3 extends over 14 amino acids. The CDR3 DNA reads TGTGCCAGCAACTCTGTAAAGGGGAGCTCACCCCTCCACTTT. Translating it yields CASNSVKGSSPLHF.

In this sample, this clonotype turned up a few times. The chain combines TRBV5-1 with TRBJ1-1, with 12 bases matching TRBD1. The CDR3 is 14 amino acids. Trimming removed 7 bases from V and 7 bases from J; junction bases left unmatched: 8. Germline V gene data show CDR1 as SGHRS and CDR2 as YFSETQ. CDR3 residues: CASSPGQGAIEAFF. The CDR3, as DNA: TGCGCCAGCTCGCCGGGACAGGGGGCCATTGAAGCTTTCTTT.

The CDR3 sequence: CASSQWASDEKLFF. CDR3 sequence (DNA): TGCGCCAGCAGCCAGTGGGCCTCGGATGAAAAACTGTTTTTT. This chain links TRBV4-1 with TRBJ1-4; D not certain. The ends were cut back, 3 bases at V and 6 bases at J, with 11 bases in the middle. The germline gives CDR1 MGHRA, CDR2 YSYEKL. There are 14 residues in the CDR3.

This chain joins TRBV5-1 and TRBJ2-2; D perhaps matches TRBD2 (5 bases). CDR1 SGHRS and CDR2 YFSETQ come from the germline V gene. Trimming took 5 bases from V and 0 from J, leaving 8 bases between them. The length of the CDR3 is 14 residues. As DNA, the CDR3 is TGCGCCAGCAGTTCGGAGGCGAACACCGGGGAGCTGTTTTTT. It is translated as CASSSEANTGELFF.

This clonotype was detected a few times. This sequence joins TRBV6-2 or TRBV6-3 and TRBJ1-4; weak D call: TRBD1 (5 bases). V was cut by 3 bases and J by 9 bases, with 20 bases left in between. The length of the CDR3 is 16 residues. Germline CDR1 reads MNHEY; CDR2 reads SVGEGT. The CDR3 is CASSYYQRDRSQKLFF. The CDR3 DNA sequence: TGTGCCAGCAGTTATTACCAGCGGGACCGGTCCCAAAAACTGTTTTTT.

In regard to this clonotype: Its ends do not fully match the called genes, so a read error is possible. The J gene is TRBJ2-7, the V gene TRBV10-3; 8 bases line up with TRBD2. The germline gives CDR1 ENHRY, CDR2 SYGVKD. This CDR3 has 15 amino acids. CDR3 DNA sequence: TGTGCCAGCAGTTACGGGGGACTAGTAAGGTACGAGCAGTACTTC. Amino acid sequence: CASSYGGLVRYEQYF.

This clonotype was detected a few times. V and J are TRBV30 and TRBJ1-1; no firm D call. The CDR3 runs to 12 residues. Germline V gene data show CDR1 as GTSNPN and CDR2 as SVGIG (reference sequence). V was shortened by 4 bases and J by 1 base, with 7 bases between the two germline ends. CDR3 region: CAWILTNTEAFF. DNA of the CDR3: TGTGCCTGGATTCTCACGAACACTGAAGCTTTCTTT.

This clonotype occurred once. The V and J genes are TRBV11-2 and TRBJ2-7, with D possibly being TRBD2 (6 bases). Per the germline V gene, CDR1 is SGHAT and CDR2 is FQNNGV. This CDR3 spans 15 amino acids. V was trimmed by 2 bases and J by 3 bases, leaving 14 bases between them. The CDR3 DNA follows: TGTGCCAGCAGCTTATGGAGGGACTTCCACTACGAGCAGTACTTC. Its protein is CASSLWRDFHYEQYF.

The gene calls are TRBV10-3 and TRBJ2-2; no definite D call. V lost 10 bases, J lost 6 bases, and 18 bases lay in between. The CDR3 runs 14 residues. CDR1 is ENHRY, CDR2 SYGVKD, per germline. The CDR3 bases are TGTGCCACCGCCACCCTAGTAGGCGCCGGGGAGCTGTTTTTT. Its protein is CATATLVGAGELFF.